This is a list of T cell receptor beta chains from one sample in a study of early T cells in non-severe SARS-CoV-2 infection. Each CDR3 protein gets one entry after TCRdb re-called the 5' RACE reads with MiXCR. The sample holds approximately 40,000 distinct CDR3 sequences, roughly 6.1% seen once. The specimen comprised whole blood, sampled at baseline. The receptors derive from an adult who was a healthcare worker with PCR-confirmed SARS-CoV-2 infection or an uninfected control (not recorded which). CDR3s include the opening cysteine and the closing phenylalanine or tryptophan.

j_call v_call cdr3_aa
TRBJ1-1 TRBV5-1 CASSLRPILGTEAFF
TRBJ1-3 TRBV29-1 CSVGASGGTIYF
TRBJ1-1 TRBV29-1 CGVSKVFTEAFF
TRBJ2-2 TRBV7-9 CASSSPGRGRTGELFF
TRBJ1-4 TRBV12-3/TRBV12-4 CASSPQGLANEKLFF
TRBJ2-3 TRBV7-8 CASSSHGDTQYF
TRBJ2-1 TRBV27 CASNRDRGHEQFF
TRBJ2-2 TRBV29-1 CSVEGAGGKGELFF
TRBJ2-3 TRBV28 CASSYSVRGTDTQYF
TRBJ2-1 TRBV10-3 CAISDLGQGNEQFF
TRBJ2-7 TRBV6-2/TRBV6-3 CASSYDRLYEQYF
TRBJ2-1 TRBV7-2 CASSLYLEREGMFF
TRBJ1-1 TRBV6-2/TRBV6-3 CASSYSAERGNTEAFF
TRBJ2-2 TRBV2 CARESWGNAGELFF
TRBJ2-2 TRBV19 CASRVVPNTGELFF
TRBJ1-4 TRBV29-1 CSVEEGPALGEKLFF
TRBJ2-3 TRBV7-9 CASSLTPRGGTDTQYF
TRBJ2-7 TRBV7-8 CASSLAGSYEQYF
TRBJ2-7 TRBV5-1 CASSLYTPGQGRGYEQYF
TRBJ2-7 TRBV7-2 CASSLKAGGIILEQYF
TRBJ2-1 TRBV30 CAWSVQAGSNEQFF
TRBJ1-1 TRBV5-4 CASSLGRTNTEAFF
TRBJ2-2 TRBV7-2 CASSQNRGNTGELFF
TRBJ1-2 TRBV18 CASSPLRGVGYTF
TRBJ1-3 TRBV2 CASSGQGVSGNTIYF
TRBJ1-3 TRBV12-3/TRBV12-4 CASARGSGNTIYF
TRBJ2-7 TRBV2 CASSVDSYEQYF
TRBJ2-7 TRBV19 CASRETGASGKLREQYF
TRBJ1-5 TRBV25-1 CASSAEGNQPQHF
TRBJ2-1 TRBV4-2 CVSSQGSGRSSYNEQFF
TRBJ2-1 TRBV7-2 CASSFLIGGFYNEQFF
TRBJ2-3 TRBV6-2/TRBV6-3 CASSSSTSRDTQYF